This entry lists 30 T cell receptor beta chains sequenced from one sample in a study of T cell responses to AZD1222 COVID-19 vaccine. This table comes from immunoSEQ multiplex PCR, and its TCRdb copy is limited to in-frame clones, with some not included. Counted here are 75,000 or so clones, 80% to 95% occurring once; the ten biggest clones make up around 30%. Sequencing used peripheral blood, obtained 28 days after the second AZD1222 dose. The source is an adult who received the AZD1222 COVID-19 vaccine.

The CDR3 sequence: CASSEVGLFSYNEQFF. Written as DNA, the CDR3 is TGTGCCAGCAGTGAAGTCGGGCTATTTTCCTACAATGAGCAGTTCTTC. The chain combines TRBV6-1 with TRBJ2-1, with D hard to call. The CDR3 consists of 16 residues. The germline V gene has CDR1 MNHNS and CDR2 SASEGT. Trimming stripped 1 base from V and 1 base from J, with 11 bases between.

The chain combines TRBV5-5 with TRBJ2-3; TRBD1 aligns across 7 bases. Unmatched junction bases numbered 12, after V lost 6 bases and J lost 2 bases. The CDR3 is 16 amino acids. Germline V gene data show CDR1 as SGHKS and CDR2 as YYEKEE (reference sequence). The CDR3 loop is CASIRGPGQITDTQYF. CDR3 nucleotide sequence: TGTGCCAGCATCCGTGGCCCGGGACAGATCACAGATACGCAGTATTTT.

The rearrangement uses TRBV4-2 and TRBJ2-7; maybe TRBD2 (5 bases). Germline V lookup: CDR1 LGHNA, CDR2 YNFKEQ. This CDR3 spans 15 amino acids. Trimming pared 2 bases from V and 3 bases from J, leaving 14 bases between. CDR3 loop: CASSQHAGGSYEQYF. DNA for the CDR3: TGTGCCAGCAGCCAACACGCTGGAGGAAGCTACGAGCAGTACTTC.

The CDR3 loop is CASLQGGTGEQKLFF. In DNA form, the CDR3 reads TGTGCCAGCCTCCAAGGTGGGACAGGGGAGCAAAAACTGTTTTTT. The chain combines TRBV3-1 (or the pseudogene TRBV3-2) with TRBJ1-4; 10 bases agree with TRBD1. Unmatched junction bases numbered 12, after V lost 8 bases and J lost 9 bases. Germline assignment: CDR1 LGHDT and CDR2 YNNKEL (reference sequence). The CDR3 covers 15 residues.

V usage is TRBV9 and J usage is TRBJ2-3, with D perhaps TRBD1 or TRBD2 (5 bases each). V lost 0 bases, J lost 2 bases, and 10 bases lay in between. The CDR3 has 15 residues. From germline, CDR1 is SGDLS and CDR2 YYNGEE. CDR3 nucleotides: TGTGCCAGCAGCGTAGGAACAGGACTCACAGATACGCAGTATTTT. It specifies CASSVGTGLTDTQYF.

As concerns this clone: Other DNA variants within this sample encode the same CDR3. This sequence joins TRBV30 and TRBJ1-5; possibly TRBD1 for D (6 bases). V lost 2 bases, J lost 4 bases, and 6 bases lay in between. The CDR3 runs to 12 residues. Germline V gives CDR1 GTSNPN, CDR2 SVGIG (reference sequence). CDR3 sequence: CAWSRGNQPQHF. CDR3 coding DNA: TGTGCCTGGAGTAGGGGGAATCAGCCCCAGCATTTT.

The genes are TRBV1 and TRBJ2-2. TRBV1 is a listed pseudogene. The CDR3 totals 16 residues. CDR3: CTSSQVWGPRAGELFF. The CDR3 DNA is TGCACCAGCAGCCAAGTGTGGGGACCCCGTGCCGGGGAGCTGTTTTTT.

V is TRBV6-2 or TRBV6-3 and J is TRBJ2-2; a possible D gene is TRBD2 (6 bases). Trimming removed 5 bases from V and 4 bases from J, with 11 bases in between. Germline CDR1 reads MNHEY; CDR2 reads SVGEGT. There are 14 residues in the CDR3. DNA of the CDR3: TGTGCCAGCAGTCGGAGGGCTACCACCGGGGAGCTGTTTTTT. Translating it yields CASSRRATTGELFF.

This chain uses TRBV28 with TRBJ2-1, with 7 bases fitting TRBD1. In germline, CDR1 is MDHEN, CDR2 SYDVKM. The CDR3 is 15 residues long. V was pared by 1 base and J by 11 bases, with 11 bases of the junction left unmatched. CDR3 amino acids: CASSLYRGRWGKQFF. As DNA, the CDR3 is TGTGCCAGCAGTTTATACAGGGGAAGATGGGGGAAGCAGTTCTTC.

This rearrangement joins TRBV7-3 to TRBJ2-1; D gene ambiguous. The CDR3 spans 14 residues. Germline CDR1 reads SGHTA; CDR2 reads FQGTGA. Trimming took off 1 base at V and 5 bases at J, with 9 bases between the two ends. CDR3 sequence (DNA): TGTGCCAGCAGCTTAAGAAGATCGGACAATGAGCAGTTCTTC. This codes for CASSLRRSDNEQFF.

The gene calls are TRBV5-1 and TRBJ2-7; no firm D call. V gave up 4 bases and J gave up 4 bases, with 6 bases separating them. The CDR3 spans 11 residues. Germline V gives CDR1 SGHRS, CDR2 YFSETQ. CDR3 coding DNA: TGCGCCAGCAGCAATGCTTACGAGCAGTACTTC. It encodes CASSNAYEQYF. Full variable domain (outside the CDR3, taken from reference TRBV5-1 and TRBJ2-7): KAGVTQTPRYLIKTRGQQVTLSCSPISGHRSVSWYQQTPGQGLQFLFEYFSETQRNKGNFPGRFSGRQFSNSRSEMNVSTLELGDSALYLCASSNAYEQYFGPGTRLTVT.

The V gene is TRBV7-2, the J gene TRBJ2-7, with D maybe TRBD1 (6 bases). In germline, CDR1 is SGHTA, CDR2 FQGNSA. Trimming removed 2 bases at V and 9 bases at J, with 8 bases between. This CDR3 comprises 11 residues. CDR3 in amino acids: CASSLTQGQYF. The CDR3 nucleotides read TGTGCCAGCAGCTTAACACAGGGGCAGTACTTC.

This clone has a handful of counts. The V gene is TRBV6-5, the J gene TRBJ2-7; D perhaps matches TRBD1 (5 bases). V was pared by 8 bases and J by 6 bases, with 14 bases between. The CDR3 has 12 amino acids. Germline values: CDR1 MNHEY, CDR2 SVGAGI. The chain's CDR3 is CASLYTGPEQYF. Here the CDR3 DNA reads TGTGCCAGCCTCTATACAGGACCCGAGCAGTACTTC.

CDR3 coding DNA: TGTGCCAGCAGCTCCCTTGTAAGGGTGAACACTGAAGCTTTCTTT. Translation gives CASSSLVRVNTEAFF. V gene TRBV6-2 or TRBV6-3 combines with J gene TRBJ1-1; D remains unclear. Germline assignment: CDR1 MNHEY and CDR2 SVGEGT. CDR3 length: 15 amino acids. V was shortened by 6 bases and J by 0 bases, with 14 bases between the two germline ends.

V is TRBV30 and J is TRBJ1-2, with unresolved D. Looked up from germline, CDR1 is GTSNPN and CDR2 is SVGIG (reference sequence). V lost 4 bases and J lost 0, with 6 bases in between. The CDR3 spans 12 residues. CDR3 sequence: CAWNGPNYGYTF. The CDR3 region has the DNA TGTGCCTGGAATGGCCCTAACTATGGCTACACCTTC.

This chain joins TRBV11-3 and TRBJ1-1, with D unclear. V lost 5 bases, J lost 0 bases, and 7 bases lay in between. This CDR3 spans 13 amino acids. CDR1 is SGHNT, CDR2 YENEEA, per germline. DNA of the CDR3: TGTGCCAGCAGCCGCGGGATGAACACTGAAGCTTTCTTT. This gives the protein CASSRGMNTEAFF. Using reference TRBV11-3 and TRBJ1-1 for the parts outside the CDR3, the full variable domain is EAGVVQSPRYKIIEKKQPVAFWCNPISGHNTLYWYLQNLGQGPELLIRYENEEAVDDSQLPKDRFSAERLKGVDSTLKIQPAELGDSAVYLCASSRGMNTEAFFGQGTRLTVV.

DNA for the CDR3: TGTGCCACCAGCAGATCAAAGGTGGAGGATGAGCAGTTCTTC. Translated, it gives CATSRSKVEDEQFF. The V gene is TRBV15, the J gene TRBJ2-1, with TRBD2 as a possible D gene (5 bases). Trimming left V 2 bases short and J 8 bases short, with 13 bases between. Per germline, CDR1 LNHNV and CDR2 YYDKDF (reference sequence). This CDR3 comprises 14 residues.

CDR3 amino acids: CASSPTGGFGVEQYF. Written as DNA, the CDR3 is TGTGCCAGCAGCCCCACAGGGGGGTTTGGGGTGGAGCAGTACTTC. This chain connects TRBV9 to TRBJ2-7; TRBD1 matches at 8 bases. The CDR3 runs to 15 residues. V dropped 4 bases and J dropped 7; count of bases not matched to a gene: 13. Germline V gene sequence: CDR1 SGDLS, CDR2 YYNGEE.

The genes are TRBV5-1 and TRBJ1-1, with TRBD1 matching over 11 bases. The length of the CDR3 is 15 residues. V was pared by 2 bases and J by 7 bases, with 7 bases of the junction left unmatched. Germline V CDR1 and CDR2: SGHRS, YFSETQ. The CDR3 coding sequence is TGCGCCAGCAGCTTAATGGACAGGGGGCAGGTTGAAGCTTTCTTT. Amino acid sequence: CASSLMDRGQVEAFF. Filled out from reference TRBV5-1 and TRBJ1-1, the complete variable domain reads KAGVTQTPRYLIKTRGQQVTLSCSPISGHRSVSWYQQTPGQGLQFLFEYFSETQRNKGNFPGRFSGRQFSNSRSEMNVSTLELGDSALYLCASSLMDRGQVEAFFGQGTRLTVV.

This clone was found once. The V and J genes are TRBV6-2 or TRBV6-3 and TRBJ2-7; TRBD1 agrees at 10 bases. Unmatched junction bases numbered 11, after V lost 1 base and J lost 2 bases. The germline V gene encodes CDR1 MNHEY and CDR2 SVGEGT. The CDR3 is 18 amino acids. Here the CDR3 reads CASSYFPGQGSYTYEQYF. The CDR3 nucleotides read TGTGCCAGCAGTTACTTTCCGGGACAGGGGTCCTATACCTACGAGCAGTACTTC.

The chain joins TRBV6-1 to TRBJ1-2; D ambiguous. The CDR3 runs to 15 residues. The V and J ends lost 2 bases and 2 bases respectively, with 12 bases between them. Germline assignment: CDR1 MNHNS and CDR2 SASEGT. CDR3 bases: TGTGCCAGCAGTGAATTAATTGGTCTGAACTATGGCTACACCTTC. As protein: CASSELIGLNYGYTF.

The chain joins TRBV5-1 to TRBJ1-1, with a weak D call TRBD1 (6 bases). In germline, CDR1 is SGHRS, CDR2 YFSETQ. There are 16 residues in the CDR3. The V and J ends lost 4 bases and 1 base respectively, with 17 bases between them. CDR3 in DNA: TGCGCCAGCAGCGTCTTCCGGGACACCTCGAACACTGAAGCTTTCTTT. This codes for CASSVFRDTSNTEAFF.

The V and J genes are TRBV12-2 and TRBJ2-7; TRBD2, the table's D call, lacks a check against the DNA. TRBV12-2 is reported as a pseudogene. The CDR3 has 15 residues. CDR3 protein: CASRLGTSGGYEQYF. The CDR3 DNA reads TGTGCAAGTCGCTTAGGGACTAGCGGGGGCTACGAGCAGTACTTC.

The CDR3 here is CASRRTPNQPQHF. The CDR3 DNA is TGTGCCAGTAGAAGGACGCCGAATCAGCCCCAGCATTTT. The V gene is TRBV19, the J gene TRBJ1-5, with unresolved D. CDR1 LNHDA and CDR2 SQIVND come from the germline V gene (reference sequence). V lost 6 bases and J 4 bases, leaving 10 bases between the germline ends. The CDR3 is made up of 13 amino acids.

CDR3 residues: CASSLEGGNEKLFF. DNA for the CDR3: TGTGCCAGCAGCTTAGAAGGTGGGAATGAAAAACTGTTTTTT. The chain recombines TRBV7-9 with TRBJ1-4; no reliable D call. Deletions cut 1 base from V and 5 bases from J, with 8 bases between. There are 14 residues in the CDR3. Per germline, CDR1 SEHNR and CDR2 FQNEAQ (reference sequence).

The V call is TRBV7-9, the J call TRBJ1-1; 9 bases are shared with TRBD1. Trimming at V came to 3 bases and at J to 5 bases, leaving 4 bases not matched to a gene. Germline lookup yields CDR1 SEHNR and CDR2 FQNEAQ (reference sequence). This CDR3 has 14 amino acids. CDR3 sequence (DNA): TGTGCCAGCAGCTTGGGACAGGGCGAAACTGAAGCTTTCTTT. This codes for CASSLGQGETEAFF. The variable domain in full, completed from reference TRBV7-9 and TRBJ1-1, reads DTGVSQNPRHKITKRGQNVTFRCDPISEHNRLYWYRQTLGQGPEFLTYFQNEAQLEKSRLLSDRFSAERPKGSFSTLEIQRTEQGDSAMYLCASSLGQGETEAFFGQGTRLTVV.

The gene calls are TRBV29-1 and TRBJ2-1; 8 bases are a match to TRBD2. Germline V CDR1 and CDR2: SQVTM, ANQGSEA. V lost 7 bases, J lost 7 bases, and 9 bases stayed unmatched. The CDR3 has 13 amino acids. The CDR3, as DNA: TGCAGCGGGTTAGCGGGAATGGGGAATGAGCAGTTCTTC. Encoded protein: CSGLAGMGNEQFF.

By frequency in the sample, this clone is medium-sized. The chain recombines TRBV6-5 with TRBJ1-1, with D unresolved. Per the germline V gene, CDR1 is MNHEY and CDR2 is SVGAGI. The ends were cut back, 7 bases at V and 2 bases at J, with 11 bases in the middle. The CDR3 extends over 13 amino acids. Written as DNA, the CDR3 is TGTGCCAGCACCCTGGACGAAAACACTGAAGCTTTCTTT. Protein: CASTLDENTEAFF.

The chain combines TRBV28 with TRBJ1-5; 9 bases map to TRBD1. Trimming cost V 5 bases and J 11 bases; bases outside gene matches: 7. The CDR3 totals 13 residues. The germline gives CDR1 MDHEN, CDR2 SYDVKM. The CDR3 loop reads CASSLQGARTQHF. The CDR3 DNA reads TGTGCCAGCAGTCTACAGGGGGCCCGAACCCAGCATTTT.

CDR3: CASSVGGDRRRTDTQYF. In nucleotides, the CDR3 is TGTGCCAGCAGCGTAGGAGGGGACCGGCGTCGGACAGATACGCAGTATTTT. The chain joins TRBV9 to TRBJ2-3; either TRBD1 or TRBD2 may supply D (5 bases each). This CDR3 has 17 amino acids. Germline V gives CDR1 SGDLS, CDR2 YYNGEE. The ends were cut back, 0 bases at V and 3 bases at J, with 17 bases in the middle.